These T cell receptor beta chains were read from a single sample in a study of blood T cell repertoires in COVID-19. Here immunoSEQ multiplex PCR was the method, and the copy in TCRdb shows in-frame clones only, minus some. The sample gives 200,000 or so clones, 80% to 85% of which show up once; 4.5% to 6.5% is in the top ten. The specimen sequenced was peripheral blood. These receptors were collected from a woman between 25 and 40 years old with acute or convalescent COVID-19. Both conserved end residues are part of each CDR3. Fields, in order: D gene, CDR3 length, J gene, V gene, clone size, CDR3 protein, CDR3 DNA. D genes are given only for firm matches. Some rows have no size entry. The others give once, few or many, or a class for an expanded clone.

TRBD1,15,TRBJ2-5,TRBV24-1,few,CATSEFFRDRETQYF,TGTGCCACCAGTGAGTTTTTCCGGGACAGGGAGACCCAGTACTTC
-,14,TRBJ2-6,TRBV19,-,CASENLSGANVLTF,TGTGCCTCCGAGAACCTCTCTGGGGCCAACGTCCTGACTTTC
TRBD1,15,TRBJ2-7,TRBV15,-,CATSVSGTGVVEQYF,TGTGCCACCAGCGTTTCCGGGACAGGGGTTGTCGAGCAGTACTTC
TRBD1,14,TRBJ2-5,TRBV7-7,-,CASGRQGIQETQYF,TGTGCCAGCGGCCGACAGGGGATACAAGAGACCCAGTACTTC
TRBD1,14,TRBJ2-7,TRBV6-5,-,CASSYSQGAHEQYF,TGTGCCAGCAGTTACTCGCAGGGGGCCCACGAGCAGTACTTC
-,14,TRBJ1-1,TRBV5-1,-,CASSLTRRVTEAFF,TGCGCCAGCAGCTTGACCAGGCGGGTGACTGAAGCTTTCTTT
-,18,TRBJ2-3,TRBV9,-,CASSPMGRGAPTTDTQYF,TGTGCCAGCAGCCCCATGGGGAGGGGGGCCCCCACAACAGATACGCAGTATTTT
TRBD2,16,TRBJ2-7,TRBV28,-,CASSFGLAGATYEQYF,TGTGCCAGCAGTTTTGGGCTAGCGGGAGCCACCTACGAGCAGTACTTC
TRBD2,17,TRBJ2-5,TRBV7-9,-,CASSHARTSRYQETQYF,TGTGCCAGCAGCCACGCTAGGACTAGCCGGTACCAAGAGACCCAGTACTTC
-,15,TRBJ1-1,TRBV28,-,CASLGHHLEDTEAFF,TGTGCCAGCCTAGGACACCACCTTGAGGACACTGAAGCTTTCTTT
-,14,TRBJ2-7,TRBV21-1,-,CASSKGGASYEQYF,TGTGCCAGCAGCAAAGGCGGGGCCTCCTACGAGCAGTACTTC
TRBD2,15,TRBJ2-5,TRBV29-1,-,CSVDAPSGSWETQYF,TGCAGCGTTGACGCTCCTAGCGGGAGTTGGGAGACCCAGTACTTC
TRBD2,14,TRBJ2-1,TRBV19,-,CASSLAGGNNEQFF,TGTGCCAGTAGTCTAGCGGGGGGAAACAATGAGCAGTTCTTC
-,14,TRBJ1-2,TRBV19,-,CASSIGAENYGYTF,TGTGCCAGTAGTATTGGGGCGGAGAACTATGGCTACACCTTC
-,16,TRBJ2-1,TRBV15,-,CATSGTRSINYNEQFF,TGTGCCACCAGCGGAACTAGGTCGATCAACTACAATGAGCAGTTCTTC
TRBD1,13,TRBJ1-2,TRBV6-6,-,CASTSGGDYGYTF,TGTGCCAGCACCTCAGGGGGCGACTATGGCTACACCTTC
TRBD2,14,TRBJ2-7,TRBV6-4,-,CASSEEAGATEQYF,TGTGCCAGCAGTGAGGAAGCGGGAGCAACCGAGCAGTACTTC
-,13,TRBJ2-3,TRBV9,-,CASSAGGLDTQYF,TGTGCCAGCAGCGCGGGCGGACTAGATACGCAGTATTTT
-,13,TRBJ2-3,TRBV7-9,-,CASSFPQTDTQYF,TGTGCCAGCAGCTTTCCCCAGACAGATACGCAGTATTTT
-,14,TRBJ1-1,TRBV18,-,CASSPSGLGTEAFF,TGTGCCAGCTCACCTTCAGGGCTCGGCACTGAAGCTTTCTTT
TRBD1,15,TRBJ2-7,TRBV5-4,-,CASSDGQASSYEQYF,TGTGCCAGCAGCGACGGACAGGCTAGCTCCTACGAGCAGTACTTC
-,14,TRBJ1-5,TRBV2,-,CASSGGQSNQPQHF,TGTGCCAGCAGTGGGGGGCAGAGCAATCAGCCCCAGCATTTT
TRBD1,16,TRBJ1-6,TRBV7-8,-,CASSSPWDRGNSPLHF,TGTGCCAGCAGCTCCCCATGGGACAGGGGTAATTCACCCCTCCACTTT